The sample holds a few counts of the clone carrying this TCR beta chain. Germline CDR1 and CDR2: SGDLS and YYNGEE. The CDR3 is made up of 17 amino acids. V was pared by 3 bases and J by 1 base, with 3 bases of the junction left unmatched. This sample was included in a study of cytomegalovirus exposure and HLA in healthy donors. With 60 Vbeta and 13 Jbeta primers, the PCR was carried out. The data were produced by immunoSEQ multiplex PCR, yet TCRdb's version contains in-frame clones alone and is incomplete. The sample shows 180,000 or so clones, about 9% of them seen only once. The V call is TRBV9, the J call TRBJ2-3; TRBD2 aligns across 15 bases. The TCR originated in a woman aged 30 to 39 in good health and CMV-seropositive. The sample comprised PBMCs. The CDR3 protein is CASSGGLAGGRTDTQYF. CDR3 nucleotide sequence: TGTGCCAGCAGCGGGGGACTAGCGGGAGGCCGCACAGATACGCAGTATTTT.